Listed below are T cell receptor beta chains from one sample, sequenced in a study of cytomegalovirus exposure and HLA in healthy donors. Only in-frame clones appear in the TCRdb table, and some are missing; sequencing was by immunoSEQ multiplex PCR. This sample contains 150,000 or so clones. The sequenced sample was PBMCs. The receptors derive from a woman aged 50 to 65 in good health and CMV-seronegative. Each CDR3 is given with its conserved first and last residue. A D gene is named only where the DNA matches it firmly.

TRBV12-1,-,TRBJ2-5,CASSFAEPPAGGYF,TGTGCCAGCAGCTTTGCGGAGCCCCCGGCAGGGGGGTACTTC
TRBV7-6,-,TRBJ1-1,CASSLSSLNTEAFF,TGTGCCAGCAGCTTATCCTCGTTGAACACTGAAGCTTTCTTT
TRBV10-3,TRBD1,TRBJ2-3,CAISNRGPSTDTQYF,TGTGCCATCAGCAACAGGGGCCCTAGCACAGATACGCAGTATTTT
TRBV7-9,-,TRBJ1-6,CASSLAGGVNSPLHF,TGTGCCAGCAGCTTAGCCGGAGGGGTGAATTCACCCCTCCACTTT
TRBV18,TRBD2,TRBJ2-5,CASSPPSSGSKETQYF,TGTGCCAGCTCACCACCATCTAGCGGGAGTAAAGAGACCCAGTACTTC
TRBV14,-,TRBJ1-2,CASSQGGLDTGQGYGYTF,TGTGCCAGCAGCCAAGGGGGCCTCGACACAGGGCAGGGCTATGGCTACACCTTC
TRBV20-1,-,TRBJ2-7,CSALDSYEQYF,TGCAGTGCTCTGGACAGCTACGAGCAGTACTTC
TRBV4-1,TRBD1,TRBJ2-5,CASSRVVQGANLQETQYF,TGCGCCAGCAGCCGGGTAGTACAGGGGGCGAACCTACAAGAGACCCAGTACTTC
TRBV27,-,TRBJ2-3,CASSGGHTTDTQYF,TGTGCCAGCAGTGGGGGACACACCACAGATACGCAGTATTTT
TRBV11-2,TRBD1,TRBJ1-1,CASSLDLGTGGTEAFF,TGTGCCAGCAGCTTAGATCTCGGGACAGGAGGAACTGAAGCTTTCTTT
TRBV30,-,TRBJ1-6,CAWSPGQHNSPLHF,TGTGCCTGGTCCCCCGGACAGCATAATTCACCCCTCCACTTT
TRBV7-9,-,TRBJ1-2,CASSSLPGRGYTF,TGTGCCAGCAGCTCCCTCCCAGGGCGAGGCTACACCTTC
TRBV5-6,-,TRBJ2-1,CASSLGQDYNEQFF,TGTGCCAGCAGCTTGGGGCAGGACTACAATGAGCAGTTCTTC
TRBV25-1,-,TRBJ1-2,CASSEDRGAKGYTF,TGTGCCAGCAGTGAAGATCGGGGGGCGAAGGGCTACACCTTC
TRBV4-1,TRBD1,TRBJ2-3,CASSYRDRATTDTQYF,TGCGCCAGCAGCTACCGGGACAGAGCCACCACGGATACGCAGTATTTT
TRBV14,-,TRBJ1-3,CASSRRRGGAGNTIYF,TGTGCCAGCAGCCGCCGCCGGGGGGGAGCTGGAAACACCATATATTTT
TRBV5-1,-,TRBJ2-7,CASSRDTSYEQYF,TGCGCCAGCAGCAGGGACACCTCCTACGAGCAGTACTTC
TRBV19,TRBD2,TRBJ2-6,CASRKVAGGMSGANVLTF,TGTGCCAGTAGGAAGGTAGCGGGAGGTATGTCTGGGGCCAACGTCCTGACTTTC
TRBV14,TRBD2,TRBJ2-1,CASSQGPGRGDNNEQFF,TGTGCCAGCAGCCAGGGCCCTGGGCGGGGGGATAACAATGAGCAGTTCTTC
TRBV5-1,TRBD2,TRBJ2-2,CASSARSGSMGTGELFF,TGCGCCAGCAGCGCCCGTAGCGGGAGTATGGGTACCGGGGAGCTGTTTTTT
TRBV7-9,TRBD1,TRBJ1-4,CASSRYGTANEKLFF,TGTGCCAGCAGCCGGTACGGGACAGCAAATGAAAAACTGTTTTTT
TRBV9,-,TRBJ2-7,CASSPEASELSYEQYF,TGTGCCAGCAGCCCCGAAGCTTCTGAACTCTCCTACGAGCAGTACTTC
TRBV4-2,-,TRBJ2-1,CASSQETHRVVDEQFF,TGTGCCAGCAGCCAAGAAACCCACAGGGTGGTCGATGAGCAGTTCTTC
TRBV5-1,-,TRBJ2-7,CASSLGGLREQYF,TGCGCCAGCAGCTTGGGGGGGCTTAGGGAGCAGTACTTC
TRBV6-1,-,TRBJ2-7,CASSPQGGSSYEQYF,TGTGCCAGCAGTCCCCAGGGGGGATCCTCCTACGAGCAGTACTTC
TRBV5-1,-,TRBJ2-1,CASSLGKSTTYNEQFF,TGCGCCAGCAGCTTGGGCAAGAGCACCACCTACAATGAGCAGTTCTTC
TRBV4-1,-,TRBJ1-2,CASSQDRRGGSYTF,TGCGCCAGCAGCCAAGATCGCCGGGGGGGGAGCTACACCTTC
TRBV28,TRBD2,TRBJ2-5,CASSSPGSGRETQYF,TGTGCCAGCAGTTCCCCGGGTAGCGGGAGAGAGACCCAGTACTTC
TRBV9,-,TRBJ2-7,CASSGGTGGYEQYF,TGTGCCAGCAGCGGCGGGACCGGCGGCTACGAGCAGTACTTC
TRBV4-2,-,TRBJ2-3,CASSPSRDCGTDTQYF,TGTGCCAGCAGCCCCAGCAGGGACTGTGGCACAGATACGCAGTATTTT
TRBV27,TRBD1,TRBJ2-7,CASSWTGPYEQYF,TGTGCCAGCAGTTGGACAGGGCCCTACGAGCAGTACTTC
TRBV6-5,TRBD2,TRBJ2-1,CASSYSRENTYNEQFF,TGTGCCAGCAGTTACTCGCGGGAGAACACCTACAATGAGCAGTTCTTC